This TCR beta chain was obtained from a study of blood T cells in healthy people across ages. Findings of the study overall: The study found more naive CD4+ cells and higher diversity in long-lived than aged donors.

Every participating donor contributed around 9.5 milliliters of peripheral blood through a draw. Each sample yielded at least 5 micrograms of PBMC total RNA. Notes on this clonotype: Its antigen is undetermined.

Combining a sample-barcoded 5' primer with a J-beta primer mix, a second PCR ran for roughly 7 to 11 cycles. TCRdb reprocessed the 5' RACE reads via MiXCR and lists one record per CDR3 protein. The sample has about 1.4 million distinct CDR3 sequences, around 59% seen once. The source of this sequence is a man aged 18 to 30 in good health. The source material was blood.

This chain's CDR3 is CASSQEGRLLNTEAFF. The CDR3 DNA reads TGCGCCAGCAGCCAAGAGGGACGGCTATTGAACACTGAAGCTTTCTTT. The V and J genes are TRBV4-3 and TRBJ1-1; D may be TRBD1 (5 bases). This CDR3 is 16 amino acids long. With 0 bases removed from V and 0 bases from J, the gap between germline ends came to 11 bases. CDR1 and CDR2 (germline): LGHNA, YSLEER.